The present TCR beta chain was sequenced within a study of blood T cell repertoires in COVID-19. Overall study context: The United States, Italy and Spain supplied acute and convalescent COVID-19 samples. Nucleic acid was either cDNA or gDNA, and it came from T cells, B-cell-depleted T cells, or PBMCs.

Source study methods: Estimates of nucleated cell counts were drawn from the amplification of reference gene primers. Libraries were prepared by immunoSEQ multiplex PCR; TCRdb keeps only in-frame clonotypes and omits some of them. The V and J calls and clone size were taken over from that table, and D and trimming were inferred from the DNA. Of more than 95,000 clones listed, about three quarters are singletons. Sequenced material: peripheral blood. This clonotype originated in a woman in her 70s with acute or convalescent COVID-19.

The CDR3 sequence: CASSELVGGTQYF. CDR3 bases: TGTGCCAGCAGTGAATTGGTCGGGGGGACCCAGTACTTC. The V gene is TRBV6-1, the J gene TRBJ2-5, with D possibly being TRBD2 (6 bases). The CDR3 contains 13 residues. The V gene lost 2 bases and the J gene lost 7 bases, with 11 bases spanning the gap. Germline values: CDR1 MNHNS, CDR2 SASEGT.